Listed here are 16 T cell receptor beta chains from one sample, sequenced in a study of T cells after yellow fever vaccination. Each CDR3 protein gets one entry after TCRdb re-called the 5' RACE reads with MiXCR. The sample records 350,000 or so distinct CDR3 sequences, approximately 8% being singletons. The sequences come from PBMCs, collected approximately 47 days after the first yellow fever vaccination. All receptors derive from a man younger than 35 who received the YFV17D yellow fever vaccine.

The gene calls are TRBV5-4 and TRBJ1-2; maybe TRBD1 (6 bases). Germline assignment: CDR1 SGHNT and CDR2 YYREEE (reference sequence). This CDR3 spans 14 amino acids. V lost 3 bases, J lost 2 bases, and 11 bases lay in between. The CDR3 is CASSYPTGNYGYTF. As DNA, the CDR3 is TGTGCCAGCAGCTACCCGACAGGAAACTATGGCTACACCTTC.

This chain joins TRBV11-2 and TRBJ2-7; D may be TRBD1 or TRBD2 (5 bases each). Between the trimmed V and J ends, which lost 3 bases and 0 bases, there was a span of 18 bases. The CDR3 has 17 residues. The germline gives CDR1 SGHAT, CDR2 FQNNGV. CDR3 bases: TGTGCCAGCAGCTTTGATTTAGTAACCGGGACCTCCTACGAGCAGTACGTC. It specifies CASSFDLVTGTSYEQYV.

This clonotype has just a few counts. The chain couples TRBV5-4 to TRBJ1-5; weak D call: TRBD1 (5 bases). Between the trimmed V and J ends, which lost 5 bases and 7 bases, there was a span of 13 bases. Germline V gives CDR1 SGHNT, CDR2 YYREEE (reference sequence). This CDR3 region has 13 residues. Here the CDR3 DNA reads TGTGCCAGCAGTTTGCAGGGTGCGCAGCCCCAGCATTTT. It is translated as CASSLQGAQPQHF.

This rearrangement joins TRBV11-2 to TRBJ2-7; either TRBD1 or TRBD2 may supply D (5 bases each). The V end was cut by 3 bases, the J end by 3 bases, with 12 bases between. Germline V gene lookup returns CDR1 SGHAT and CDR2 FQNNGV. The CDR3 totals 14 residues. CDR3 sequence: CASSFPGRSYEQYV. DNA of the CDR3: TGTGCCAGCAGCTTTCCGGGACGCAGCTACGAGCAGTACGTC.

Points on this clonotype: Sequence at one end of the junction differs from germline and may be a read error. V usage is TRBV3-1 and J usage is TRBJ2-2, with a weak D call TRBD2 (6 bases). The CDR3 covers 12 residues. CDR1 is LGHDT, CDR2 YNNKEL, per germline (reference sequence). Here the CDR3 DNA reads TGTGCCAGCACGTGGGGAGGAGGGGCGCTGTTTTTT. Translation gives CASTWGGGALFF.

This clonotype occurred many times. The rearrangement uses TRBV6-4 and TRBJ2-2; 8 bases are a match to TRBD2. The CDR3 is 14 amino acids. V lost 0 bases, J lost 6 bases, and 0 bases stayed unmatched. From germline, CDR1 is MRHNA and CDR2 SNTAGT. In DNA form, the CDR3 reads TGTGCCAGCAGTGACTCGACTAGCGCCGGGGAGCTGTTTTTT. Its protein is CASSDSTSAGELFF.

This clonotype was seen a few times. CDR3 protein: CASNHQQAPSGNTIYF. The CDR3 DNA reads as TGTGCCAGCAATCATCAACAGGCACCCTCTGGAAACACCATATATTTT. The J gene is TRBJ1-3, the V gene TRBV7-9, with D perhaps matching TRBD1 (5 bases). V gave up 7 bases and J gave up 0 bases, with 16 bases separating them. CDR1 is SEHNR, CDR2 FQNEAQ, per germline (reference sequence). This CDR3 has 16 residues. Complete variable domain (other parts from reference TRBV7-9 and TRBJ1-3): DTGVSQNPRHKITKRGQNVTFRCDPISEHNRLYWYRQTLGQGPEFLTYFQNEAQLEKSRLLSDRFSAERPKGSFSTLEIQRTEQGDSAMYLCASNHQQAPSGNTIYFGEGSWLTVV.

This clonotype was found many times. V usage is TRBV7-2 and J usage is TRBJ2-5, with 9 bases that match TRBD1. Losses at the gene ends were 5 bases for V and 3 bases for J; bases not matched to a gene: 1. The CDR3 spans 13 residues. Germline V gene data show CDR1 as SGHTA and CDR2 as FQGNSA. The CDR3 DNA reads as TGTGCCAGCAGCCGGGACAGGGAAGAGACCCAGTACTTC. It is translated as CASSRDREETQYF.

A few counts support this clonotype. The rearrangement joins TRBV27 to TRBJ2-7; D not certain. The length of the CDR3 is 12 residues. Trimming left V 4 bases short and J 3 bases short, with 7 bases between. CDR1 MNHEY and CDR2 SMNVEV come from the germline V gene (reference sequence). As DNA, the CDR3 is TGTGCCAGCAGTTACCCGGGCTACGAGCAGTACTTC. Translation: CASSYPGYEQYF.

This clonotype occurred a few times. CDR3 protein: CASSLASGGKPAFF. Here the CDR3 DNA reads TGTGCCAGCAGCTTAGCTTCGGGGGGCAAGCCGGCTTTCTTT. This rearrangement joins TRBV7-9 to TRBJ1-1; tentative D call: TRBD1 (6 bases). Per germline, CDR1 SEHNR and CDR2 FQNEAQ (reference sequence). The CDR3 length is 14 residues. Trimming pared 0 bases from V and 11 bases from J, leaving 16 bases between. Looking up the rest from reference TRBV7-9 and TRBJ1-1 gives the full variable domain: DTGVSQNPRHKITKRGQNVTFRCDPISEHNRLYWYRQTLGQGPEFLTYFQNEAQLEKSRLLSDRFSAERPKGSFSTLEIQRTEQGDSAMYLCASSLASGGKPAFFGQGTRLTVV.

This clonotype was picked up a small number of times. The chain has TRBV19 and TRBJ1-6; tentative D call: TRBD1 (5 bases). With 3 bases removed from V and 3 bases from J, the gap between germline ends came to 9 bases. Germline V lookup: CDR1 LNHDA, CDR2 SQIVND (reference sequence). The CDR3 runs 15 residues. The CDR3 region has the DNA TGTGCCAGTAGTATGCAGGGCCTCTATAATTCACCCCTCCACTTT. Translation: CASSMQGLYNSPLHF. The full variable domain, its missing parts supplied by reference TRBV19 and TRBJ1-6, is DGGITQSPKYLFRKEGQNVTLSCEQNLNHDAMYWYRQDPGQGLRLIYYSQIVNDFQKGDIAEGYSVSREKKESFPLTVTSAQKNPTAFYLCASSMQGLYNSPLHFGNGTRLTVT.

This clonotype was seen a handful of times. V gene TRBV20-1 combines with J gene TRBJ1-1, with a tentative D call TRBD1 (5 bases). The V end lost 6 bases, the J end lost 8 bases, and 16 bases lay between the germline ends. The CDR3 is made up of 12 amino acids. CDR1 is DFQATT and CDR2 is SNEGSKA in the germline V gene (reference sequence). As DNA, the CDR3 is TGCAGTGCGGAAGTCCAGGGAACCGAAGCTTTCTTT. Translating it yields CSAEVQGTEAFF.

This clonotype has ten or more counts. The chain combines TRBV15 with TRBJ2-7; no reliable D call. Between the trimmed V and J ends, which lost 0 bases and 1 base, there was a span of 7 bases. This CDR3 spans 14 amino acids. Germline CDR1 is LNHNV and CDR2 is YYDKDF (reference sequence). The CDR3 region has the DNA TGTGCCACCAGCAGAGAATACAGTTCCTACGAGCAGTACGTC. Its translation: CATSREYSSYEQYV.

The CDR3 sequence: CASSFQGGLEETQYF. The CDR3 coding sequence is TGTGCCAGCAGCTTTCAGGGGGGATTAGAAGAGACCCAGTACTTC. The chain carries TRBV13 and TRBJ2-5; D may be TRBD1 (7 bases). The CDR3 consists of 15 residues. Germline loops: CDR1 PRHDT, CDR2 FYEKMQ (reference sequence). The V end was cut by 3 bases, the J end by 3 bases, with 14 bases between. Complete variable domain (other parts from reference TRBV13 and TRBJ2-5): AAGVIQSPRHLIKEKRETATLKCYPIPRHDTVYWYQQGPGQDPQFLISFYEKMQSDKGSIPDRFSAQQFSDYHSELNMSSLELGDSALYFCASSFQGGLEETQYFGPGTRLLVL.

This clonotype was detected ten times or more. The chain employs TRBV24-1 and TRBJ2-1; D is possibly TRBD1 or TRBD2 (5 bases each). Germline CDR1 and CDR2: KGHDR and SFDVKD. The CDR3 totals 14 residues. The ends were cut back, 9 bases at V and 0 bases at J, with 11 bases in the middle. The CDR3 nucleotides are TGTGCCACCGGGGACCGCAGCTCCTACAATGAGCAGTTCTTC. Translated: CATGDRSSYNEQFF.

On this clonotype: A much larger clone lies a single base off, so this may be a read error. The CDR3 nucleotides are TGTGCCATCAGAGAGACAGGGGGCTATAGCACAGATTCGCAGTATTTT. Protein sequence: CAIRETGGYSTDSQYF. The chain is built from TRBV10-3 and TRBJ2-3; 10 positions match TRBD1. CDR1 and CDR2 from the germline V gene are ENHRY and SYGVKD. CDR3 size: 16 residues.